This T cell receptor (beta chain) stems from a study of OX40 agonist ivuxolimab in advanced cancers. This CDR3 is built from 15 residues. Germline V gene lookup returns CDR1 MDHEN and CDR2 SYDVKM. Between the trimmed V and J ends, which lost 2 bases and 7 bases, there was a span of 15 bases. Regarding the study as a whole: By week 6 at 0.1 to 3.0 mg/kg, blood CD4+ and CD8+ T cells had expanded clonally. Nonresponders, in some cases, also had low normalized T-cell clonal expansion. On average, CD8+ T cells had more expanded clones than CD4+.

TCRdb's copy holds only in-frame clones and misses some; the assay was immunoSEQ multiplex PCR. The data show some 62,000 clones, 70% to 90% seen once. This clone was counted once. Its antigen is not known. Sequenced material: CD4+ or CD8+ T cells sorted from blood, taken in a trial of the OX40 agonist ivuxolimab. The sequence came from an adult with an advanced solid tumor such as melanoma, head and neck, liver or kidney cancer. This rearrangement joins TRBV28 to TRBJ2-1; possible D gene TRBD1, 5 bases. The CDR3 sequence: CASSLGQGPLNEQFF. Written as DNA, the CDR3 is TGTGCCAGCAGTTTAGGTCAGGGCCCCCTTAATGAGCAGTTCTTC.